This T cell receptor beta chain was documented in a study of T-cell reconstitution after alpha-beta-depleted transplantation in children. In this sample, this clonotype turned up many times. Unique molecular identifiers were used in preparing the TCRbeta library. TCRdb reanalysed the PCR reads using MiXCR and keeps one entry per CDR3 protein. The sample records more than 200,000 distinct CDR3 sequences, more than 7.5% being singletons. This TCR came from a human donor who donated a stem cell graft to a child with SCID. The input for sequencing was PBMCs from the stem cell graft donor, taken from the stem cell graft.

The chain's CDR3 is CASSLSTTGPRSNEQFF. The CDR3 DNA reads as TGCGCCAGCAGCTTGTCAACGACAGGGCCGAGGAGCAATGAGCAGTTCTTC. The V call is TRBV5-1, the J call TRBJ2-1; 7 bases are shared with TRBD1. V shed 1 base, J shed 6 bases, and the junction held 13 bases outside the gene matches. This CDR3 region has 17 residues. Germline CDR1 reads SGHRS; CDR2 reads YFSETQ.